This passage covers 20 T cell receptor beta chains from one sample sequenced in a study of shared clonotypes between healthy human individuals. Using immunoSEQ multiplex PCR, the repertoire was profiled, and TCRdb retains in-frame clones only, with some absent. The sample has some 2,000,000 clones, approximately 94% seen once. Sequencing was performed on naive CD4+ T cells sorted from blood. Subset here: CD45RA+ positively selected. Receptor source: a young man in good health.

The chain employs TRBV29-1 and TRBJ1-4; D gene ambiguous. The CDR3 has 15 amino acids. Looked up from germline, CDR1 is SQVTM and CDR2 is ANQGSEA. Trimming removed 6 bases at V and 8 bases at J, with 22 bases between. The CDR3 loop reads CSVTLYHGSDEKLFF. The CDR3 DNA is TGCAGCGTAACCCTCTACCATGGTTCGGACGAAAAACTGTTTTTT.

This clone was detected only once. CDR3: CASSFDHGKRNFEQFF. In DNA, the CDR3 is TGTGCCAGCAGCTTTGACCACGGGAAAAGAAACTTTGAGCAGTTCTTC. The V gene is TRBV7-2, the J gene TRBJ2-1, with a weak D call TRBD2 (5 bases). In germline, CDR1 is SGHTA, CDR2 FQGNSA. The CDR3 runs to 16 residues. V lost 3 bases to trimming and J lost 9 bases, with 21 bases between them.

The chain employs TRBV28 and TRBJ2-7, with D possibly being TRBD2 (7 bases). V was trimmed by 8 bases and J by 0 bases, leaving 11 bases between them. The germline CDR1 and CDR2 sequences are MDHEN and SYDVKM. The CDR3 is 13 amino acids. CDR3 loop: CASRGASSYEQYF. The CDR3 nucleotides are TGTGCCAGCCGGGGGGCGAGCTCCTACGAGCAGTACTTC.

The chain uses TRBV30 and TRBJ1-1; tentative D call: TRBD1 (6 bases). The CDR3 sequence is 14 residues long. V was trimmed by 2 bases and J by 1 base, leaving 11 bases between them. The germline V gene has CDR1 GTSNPN and CDR2 SVGIG (reference sequence). As DNA, the CDR3 is TGTGCCTGGAGTACCGGACAGACGAACACTGAAGCTTTCTTT. It translates to CAWSTGQTNTEAFF.

The CDR3 loop reads CASSGGAGYEQYF. CDR3 nucleotide sequence: TGCGCCAGTTCAGGGGGGGCCGGCTACGAGCAGTACTTC. The chain employs TRBV4-1 and TRBJ2-7; D may correspond to TRBD1 or TRBD2 (7 bases each). Trimming took 9 bases from V and 3 from J, leaving 15 bases between them. Per the germline V gene, CDR1 is MGHRA and CDR2 is YSYEKL. The CDR3 runs to 13 residues.

The V and J genes are TRBV5-4 and TRBJ2-3, with 11 bases matching TRBD2. Germline V gives CDR1 SGHNT, CDR2 YYREEE (reference sequence). CDR3 size: 16 residues. Trimming at V came to 4 bases and at J to 8 bases, leaving 12 bases not matched to a gene. CDR3 protein: CASSPGGLAGGFTQYF. The CDR3 coding sequence is TGTGCCAGCAGCCCCGGTGGGCTAGCGGGGGGCTTTACGCAGTATTTT.

About this clone: The sample contains more than one DNA sequence encoding this CDR3. The chain is built from TRBV29-1 and TRBJ2-7; unclear D gene. The CDR3 covers 11 residues. Deletions cut 5 bases from V and 1 base from J, with 6 bases between. Germline CDR1 is SQVTM and CDR2 is ANQGSEA. The CDR3 region is CSVQQSYEQYF. The CDR3 DNA is TGCAGCGTTCAACAGTCCTACGAGCAGTACTTC.

The chain combines TRBV30 with TRBJ2-4; TRBD2 agrees at 12 bases. Trimming cost V 5 bases and J 0 bases; bases outside gene matches: 11. The CDR3 consists of 18 residues. Germline V gives CDR1 GTSNPN, CDR2 SVGIG (reference sequence). Written as DNA, the CDR3 is TGTGCCTGGGGTTTGGCTAGCGGGAGGGGACTAGCCAAAAACATTCAGTACTTC. Translated: CAWGLASGRGLAKNIQYF.

Notes on this clone: The CDR3 ends on some other residue instead of the conserved phenylalanine or tryptophan, so this is likely a read error. The DNA is left out, because the CDR3 cannot be placed on it with certainty; the CDR3 is given as TCRdb lists it. The chain links TRBV28 to TRBJ1-2; the table's D call, TRBD1, has no DNA check behind it. Ends included, the CDR3 has 14 residues. Looked up from germline, CDR1 is MDHEN and CDR2 is SYDVKM. CDR3 amino acids: CASSLLTTGTGFFS.

V usage is TRBV7-6 and J usage is TRBJ2-7; no clear D gene. The CDR3 is 14 residues long. Trimming took off 2 bases at V and 6 bases at J, with 14 bases between the two ends. Germline loops: CDR1 SGHVS, CDR2 FNYEAQ. The CDR3 DNA sequence: TGTGCCAGCAGCTTACAAAGAGAGAGCATCGAGCAGTACTTC. It specifies CASSLQRESIEQYF.

This clone showed up just once. The gene calls are TRBV28 and TRBJ1-3, with a weak D call TRBD1 (5 bases). Germline values: CDR1 MDHEN, CDR2 SYDVKM. This CDR3 has 15 residues. V was shortened by 8 bases and J by 2 bases, with 16 bases between the two germline ends. CDR3 residues: CASRPPGGAGNTIYF. CDR3 nucleotides: TGTGCCAGCCGGCCCCCTGGGGGGGCTGGAAACACCATATATTTT.

This chain connects TRBV18 to TRBJ1-3, with TRBD1 as a possible D gene (5 bases). Germline V gene lookup returns CDR1 KGHSH and CDR2 LQKENI. This CDR3 spans 14 amino acids. Between the trimmed V and J ends, which lost 4 bases and 5 bases, there was a span of 12 bases. CDR3 sequence reads: CASSLSDRRNTIYF. The CDR3 DNA reads TGTGCCAGCTCACTATCTGACAGACGAAACACCATATATTTT. Using reference TRBV18 and TRBJ1-3 for the parts outside the CDR3, the full variable domain is NAGVMQNPRHLVRRRGQEARLRCSPMKGHSHVYWYRQLPEEGLKFMVYLQKENIIDESGMPKERFSAEFPKEGPSILRIQQVVRGDSAAYFCASSLSDRRNTIYFGEGSWLTVV.

This clone was counted between two and nine times. Other DNA sequences of this sample code for an identical CDR3. CDR3 nucleotide sequence: TGTGCCAGCTCACCACCGGGGGATCAGCCCCAGCATTTT. This sequence encodes CASSPPGDQPQHF. J is TRBJ1-5 and V is TRBV18; D possibly corresponds to TRBD1 (5 bases). The germline gives CDR1 KGHSH, CDR2 LQKENI. V lost 0 bases, J lost 5 bases, and 5 bases lay in between. This CDR3 has 13 amino acids.

The chain joins TRBV28 to TRBJ1-4; D call uncertain. V lost 7 bases, J lost 7 bases, and 13 bases lay in between. CDR3 length equals 13 residues. The V gene's germline CDR1 is MDHEN and CDR2 SYDVKM. Here the CDR3 reads CASIAGSGEKLFF. CDR3 nucleotides: TGTGCCAGCATCGCGGGTTCGGGTGAAAAACTGTTTTTT.

The chain is built from TRBV14 and TRBJ1-2, with TRBD1 identical over 7 bases. The germline CDR1 and CDR2 sequences are SGHDN and FVKESK. Losses at the gene ends were 5 bases for V and 4 bases for J; bases not matched to a gene: 4. This CDR3 spans 13 amino acids. CDR3 coding DNA: TGTGCCAGCAGCATGTGGGACAGCTATGGCTACACCTTC. Translating gives CASSMWDSYGYTF.

The chain couples TRBV5-1 to TRBJ2-5; 9 nucleotides line up with TRBD2. V shed 1 base, J shed 1 base, and the junction held 8 bases outside the gene matches. Germline-derived CDR1 and CDR2 are SGHRS and YFSETQ. CDR3 length equals 17 residues. The DNA of the CDR3 is TGCGCCAGCAGCTTGATAGCGGGAGCACCCCTCCAAGAGACCCAGTACTTC. Its protein product is CASSLIAGAPLQETQYF.

The CDR3 coding sequence is TGTGCCAGCAGCCCCCCAGGGGGGCAGGGGGCTTTTGGCTACACCTTC. Protein sequence: CASSPPGGQGAFGYTF. This chain uses TRBV5-4 with TRBJ1-2, with 8 nucleotides matching TRBD1. Per the germline V gene, CDR1 is SGHNT and CDR2 is YYREEE (reference sequence). This CDR3 contains 16 residues. The V segment lost 4 bases and the J segment 7 bases; nucleotides outside the gene matches: 15.

The gene calls are TRBV7-2 and TRBJ1-2, with 8 bases matching TRBD1. The CDR3 is made up of 15 amino acids. V shed 3 bases, J shed 3 bases, and the junction held 6 bases outside the gene matches. The germline V gene encodes CDR1 SGHTA and CDR2 FQGNSA. The CDR3 DNA reads as TGTGCCAGCAGCTTCCTAGGACAGGGACACTATGGCTACACCTTC. Its protein product is CASSFLGQGHYGYTF. The full variable domain, completed using reference TRBV7-2 and TRBJ1-2, is GAGVSQSPSNKVTEKGKDVELRCDPISGHTALYWYRQSLGQGLEFLIYFQGNSAPDKSGLPSDRFSAERTGGSVSTLTIQRTQQEDSAVYLCASSFLGQGHYGYTFGSGTRLTVV.

With respect to this clone: In the same sample, other DNA sequences code for this CDR3. The rearrangement uses TRBV7-9 and TRBJ1-4, with D unresolved. CDR1 and CDR2 from the germline V gene are SEHNR and FQNEAQ (reference sequence). With 0 bases removed from V and 2 bases from J, the gap between germline ends came to 7 bases. The CDR3 runs 15 residues. The CDR3 nucleotides read TGTGCCAGCAGCTTAGCAGGGCCGACTAATGAAAAACTGTTTTTT. Its translation: CASSLAGPTNEKLFF. The variable domain in full, completed from reference TRBV7-9 and TRBJ1-4, reads DTGVSQNPRHKITKRGQNVTFRCDPISEHNRLYWYRQTLGQGPEFLTYFQNEAQLEKSRLLSDRFSAERPKGSFSTLEIQRTEQGDSAMYLCASSLAGPTNEKLFFGSGTQLSVL.

This chain links TRBV2 with TRBJ2-7; 7 nucleotides match TRBD1. The CDR3 is 15 residues long. V was clipped by 2 bases and J by 3 bases; unmatched bases: 7. The germline V gene encodes CDR1 SNHLY and CDR2 FYNNEI. CDR3 sequence reads: CASSESTGKSYEQYF. The CDR3 nucleotides are TGTGCCAGCAGTGAATCGACAGGGAAGAGCTACGAGCAGTACTTC.